This T cell receptor beta chain was found in a study of T cell repertoires in cytomegalovirus infection. The CDR3 consists of 14 residues. CDR1 and CDR2 from the germline V gene are DFQATT and SNEGSKA (reference sequence). Trimming left V 3 bases short and J 2 bases short, with 10 bases between. TCRdb re-called the reads with MiXCR, one entry per CDR3 protein. The sample has about 180,000 distinct CDR3 sequences, approximately 15% seen once. This TCR came from a human donor in good health (CMV status not recorded). Some clones in this sample may be carry-over from other donors' samples. The specimen sequenced was PBMCs. The genes are TRBV20-1 and TRBJ1-4; D unclear. The CDR3 DNA sequence: TGCAGTGCTAGTCAGACACAGACTAATGAAAAACTGTTTTTT. Protein sequence: CSASQTQTNEKLFF.